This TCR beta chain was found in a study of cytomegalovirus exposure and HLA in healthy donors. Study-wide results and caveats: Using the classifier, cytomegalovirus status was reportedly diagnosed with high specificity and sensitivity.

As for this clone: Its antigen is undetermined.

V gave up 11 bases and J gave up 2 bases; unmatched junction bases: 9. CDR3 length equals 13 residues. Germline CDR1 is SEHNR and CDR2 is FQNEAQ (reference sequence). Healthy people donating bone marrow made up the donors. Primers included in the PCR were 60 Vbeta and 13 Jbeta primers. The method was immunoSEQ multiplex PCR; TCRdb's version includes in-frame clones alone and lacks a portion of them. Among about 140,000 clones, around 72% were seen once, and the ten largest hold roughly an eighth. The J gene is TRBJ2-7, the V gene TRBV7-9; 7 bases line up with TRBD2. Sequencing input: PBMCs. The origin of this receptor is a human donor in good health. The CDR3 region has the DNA TGTGCCCTAGCGGAGAGCGGGGCCTACGAGCAGTACTTC. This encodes CALAESGAYEQYF.